The clone carrying this T cell receptor beta chain was seen a few times. The target antigen is unknown. Its ends do not fully match the called genes, so a read error is possible. This sample was included in a study of shared clonotypes between healthy human individuals. Study conclusions and caveats: Deeper or shallower sequencing was expected to change how clonotypes are shared among donors.

Over several immunoSEQ plates, each subset's genomic DNA was distributed in even portions. PCR replicates performed on unsorted PBMC used roughly 320 ng DNA, around 30,000 T cell genomes. Clones were read by immunoSEQ multiplex PCR, and TCRdb kept only the in-frame ones, dropping some. The sample records about 470,000 clones, around 75% being singletons. CDR3 length: 15 amino acids. Germline CDR1 and CDR2: KGHSY and FQNENV. Recent acute infections and vaccinations were absent in the healthy HIV-negative adult donors. Material for sequencing was PBMCs. The chain carries TRBV16 and TRBJ2-5; TRBD1 is a possible D gene (6 bases). The source of this sequence is a woman between 35 and 50 years old in good health. Some clones in this sample may be carry-over from other donors' samples. CDR3 in DNA: TGTGCCAGCAGCAAATCCGGGACAAGGGGTGAGACCCAGTACTTC. Translation: CASSKSGTRGETQYF.